Listed below are T cell receptor beta chains from one sample, sequenced in a study of molecular identifiers for immune sequencing clone quantification. MiXCR, applied by TCRdb to the PCR reads, yields one record per CDR3 protein. The sample lists under 600,000 distinct CDR3 sequences; about 20% were seen once. Sequencing was carried out using naive CD8+ T cells from blood, with Jurkat cell RNA spiked in. The source is a human donor in good health. Some libraries in this study had Jurkat cell RNA spiked in. CDR3s include the opening cysteine and the closing phenylalanine or tryptophan. Each record gives: clone size, J gene, V gene, D gene, CDR3 length, CDR3 DNA, CDR3 protein. D genes are given only for firm matches. Clone size, where shown, is once, few, many, or a class for clones that have expanded.

>few|TRBJ1-1|TRBV4-1|NA|15
TGCGCCAGCAGCCAAGATTCAACAGGGAACACTGAAGCTTTCTTT
CASSQDSTGNTEAFF
>NA|TRBJ2-7|TRBV23-1|TRBD2|18
TGCGCCAGCAGTCCACTAGCGGGAGGCTTTATAAGCTCCTACGAGCAGTACTTC
CASSPLAGGFISSYEQYF
>few|TRBJ2-7|TRBV9|NA|14
TGTGCCAGCAGCTTGGGGAGCCCCACCTACGAGCAGTACTTC
CASSLGSPTYEQYF
>NA|TRBJ1-1|TRBV29-1|NA|15
TGCAGCGTTGAAGGAGAGGGTCAGCCGAACACTGAAGCTTCCTTT
CSVEGEGQPNTEASF
>NA|TRBJ2-2|TRBV24-1|NA|16
TGTGCCACCAGGGGGGGACAGCGAGCCTCCGCCGGGGAGCTGTTTTTT
CATRGGQRASAGELFF
>NA|TRBJ2-1|TRBV25-1|NA|16
TGTGCCGGCAGTGAATTTTTGGGACCCTCCTACAATGAGCAGTTCTTC
CAGSEFLGPSYNEQFF
>few|TRBJ1-2|TRBV28|NA|15
TGTGCCAGCAGCCAACCCCCGGACGGGGTATATGGCTACACCTTC
CASSQPPDGVYGYTF
>few|TRBJ2-3|TRBV12-3/TRBV12-4|TRBD1|15
TGTGCCAGCAGGACAGGGGTCTTTGCGTCTGATACGCAGTATTTT
CASRTGVFASDTQYF
>many|TRBJ2-7|TRBV7-2|NA|15
TGTGCCAGCAGCTTAGAGGGCCGGCGGGTGCGCGAGCAGTACTTC
CASSLEGRRVREQYF
>many|TRBJ2-3|TRBV29-1|NA|12
TGCAGCGTTAGTGGTAACACAGATACGCAGTATTTT
CSVSGNTDTQYF
>few|TRBJ2-4|TRBV10-3|NA|15
TGTGCCATCAGTGACACAGGACTAGCCAAAAACATTCAGTACTTC
CAISDTGLAKNIQYF
>NA|TRBJ2-4|TRBV2|NA|14
TGTGCCAGCAGTGAATTGGCTGGCCGGGACATTCAGTACTTC
CASSELAGRDIQYF
>few|TRBJ2-5|TRBV2|TRBD1|16
TGTGCCAGCAGTAGACCTTGGACAGGGTCGGAAGAGACCCAGTACTTC
CASSRPWTGSEETQYF
>many|TRBJ1-2|TRBV28|NA|14
TGTGCCAGCAGGCCCGACAGAGCTAACTATGGCTACACCTTC
CASRPDRANYGYTF
>few|TRBJ2-3|TRBV20-1|TRBD2|16
TGCAGTGCTAGAGATGTACTAGCGGGAACTATAGATACGCAGTATTTT
CSARDVLAGTIDTQYF
>many|TRBJ2-2|TRBV30|NA|11
TGTGCCTGGAGTGAGACCGGGGAGCTGTTTTTT
CAWSETGELFF
>many|TRBJ2-2|TRBV7-2|NA|15
TGTGCCAGCAGCTTAGCGCCCAGCGGATCCGGGGAGCTGTTTTTT
CASSLAPSGSGELFF
>NA|TRBJ2-5|TRBV4-2|NA|14
TGTGCCAGCAGCCAAGCCAGGAACCAAGAGACCCAGTACTTC
CASSQARNQETQYF
>NA|TRBJ2-7|TRBV4-3|TRBD1|16
TGCGCCAACAGCCAAGATTACCGACAGGGGGGGTACGAGCAGTACTTC
CANSQDYRQGGYEQYF
>NA|TRBJ2-3|TRBV9|NA|15
TGTGCCAGCAGCGTAACCCCCGCAGGAACAGATACGCAGTATTTT
CASSVTPAGTDTQYF
>NA|TRBJ2-1|TRBV28|NA|14
TGTGCCGGCGGAGACAGTCTTCCTTACAATGAGCAGTTCTTC
CAGGDSLPYNEQFF
>many|TRBJ2-7|TRBV7-8|NA|14
TGTGCCAGCAGCTCGACCGTCGCGGTCCACGAGCAGTACTTC
CASSSTVAVHEQYF